The clone carrying this T cell receptor (beta chain) showed up just once. At one end, the junction sequence differs from germline, possibly due to a read error. Priming with a constant-region primer yielded TCR beta cDNA from roughly 0.45 ug total RNA. TCR beta libraries came from three nested multiplex PCR rounds using slightly modified ARM-PCR. The first two PCR rounds used TRBV1-TRBV30 forward primers with a C-beta reverse primer, nine to eleven cycles each. A single record per CDR3 protein comes from TCRdb applying MiXCR to the multiplex PCR reads. The sample comprises approximately 76,000 distinct CDR3 sequences, 70% to 75% of which are singletons, and roughly 13% rests with the top ten. This record comes from a study of tumor-infiltrating lymphocytes in primary liver carcinoma. Starting material for RNA and DNA co-extraction consisted of roughly 19-31 mg of unsorted bulk tissue. Each tumor was sampled at four poles and its centre.

This CDR3 is 15 amino acids long. Germline V gene data show CDR1 as MNHEY and CDR2 as SVGAGI. The receptor comes from a woman aged 55-75 years with primary liver carcinoma and hepatitis B virus infection. This rearrangement joins TRBV6-5 to TRBJ1-1; D is unclear. Input material: liver tumor tissue from sampling region 4. Subset reported: tumor region T4, right-lateral pole. The DNA for the CDR3 is TGTGTTAGCATCCCAACACCTACATCGAACATTGAAGCTTTCTTT. Protein product: CVSIPTPTSNIEAFF.